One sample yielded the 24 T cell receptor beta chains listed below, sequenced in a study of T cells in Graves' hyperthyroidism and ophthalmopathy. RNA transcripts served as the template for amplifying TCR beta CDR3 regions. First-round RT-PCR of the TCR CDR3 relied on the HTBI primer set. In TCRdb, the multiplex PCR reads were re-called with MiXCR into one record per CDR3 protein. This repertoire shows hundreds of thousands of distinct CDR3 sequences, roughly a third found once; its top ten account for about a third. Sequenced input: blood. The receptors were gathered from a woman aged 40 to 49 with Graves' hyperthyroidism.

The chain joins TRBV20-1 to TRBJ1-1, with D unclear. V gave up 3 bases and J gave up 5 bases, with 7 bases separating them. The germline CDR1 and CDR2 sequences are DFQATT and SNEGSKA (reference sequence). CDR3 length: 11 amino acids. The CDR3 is CSASPGTEAFF. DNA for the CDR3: TGCAGTGCTAGCCCTGGGACTGAAGCTTTCTTT.

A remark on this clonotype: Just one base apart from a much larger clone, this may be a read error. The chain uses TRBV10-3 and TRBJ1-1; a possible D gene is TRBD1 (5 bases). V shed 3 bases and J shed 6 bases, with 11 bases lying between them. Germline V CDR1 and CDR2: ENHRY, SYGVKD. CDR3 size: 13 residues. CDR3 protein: CAISEERGAEAFF. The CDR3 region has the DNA TGTGCCATCAGTGAAGAAAGGGGCGCTGAAGCTTTCTTT.

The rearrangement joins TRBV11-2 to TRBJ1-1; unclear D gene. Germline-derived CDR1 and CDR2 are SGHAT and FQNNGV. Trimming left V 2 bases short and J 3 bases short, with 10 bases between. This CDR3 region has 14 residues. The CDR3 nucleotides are TGTGCCAGCAGCTTAAATCAGTTCGACACTGAAGCTTTCTTT. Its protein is CASSLNQFDTEAFF.

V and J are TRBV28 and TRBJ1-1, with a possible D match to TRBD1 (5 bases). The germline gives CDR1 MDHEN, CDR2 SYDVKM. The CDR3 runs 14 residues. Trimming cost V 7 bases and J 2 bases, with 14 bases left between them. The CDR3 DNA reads TGTGCCAGCATAGAGGGGCCCACCAACACTGAAGCTTTCTTT. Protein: CASIEGPTNTEAFF.

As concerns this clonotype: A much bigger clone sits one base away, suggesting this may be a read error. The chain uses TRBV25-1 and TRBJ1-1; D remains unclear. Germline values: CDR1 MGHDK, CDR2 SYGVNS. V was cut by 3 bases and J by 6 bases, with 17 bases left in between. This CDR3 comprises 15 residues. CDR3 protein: CASSENLDLYPEAFF. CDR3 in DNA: TGTGCCAGCAGTGAGAACCTCGACCTTTATCCTGAAGCTTTCTTT.

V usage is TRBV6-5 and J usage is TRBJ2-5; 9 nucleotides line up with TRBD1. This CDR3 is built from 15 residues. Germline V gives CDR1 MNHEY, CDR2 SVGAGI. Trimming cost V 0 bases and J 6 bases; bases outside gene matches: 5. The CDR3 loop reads CASSYSWGQGKTQYF. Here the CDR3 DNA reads TGTGCCAGCAGTTACTCTTGGGGACAGGGAAAGACCCAGTACTTC.

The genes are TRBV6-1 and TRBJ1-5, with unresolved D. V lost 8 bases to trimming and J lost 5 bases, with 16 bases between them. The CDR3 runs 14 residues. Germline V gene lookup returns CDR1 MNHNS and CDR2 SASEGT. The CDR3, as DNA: TGTGCCAGCTCACCACGAGGCGGCGATCAGCCCCAGCATTTT. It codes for CASSPRGGDQPQHF.

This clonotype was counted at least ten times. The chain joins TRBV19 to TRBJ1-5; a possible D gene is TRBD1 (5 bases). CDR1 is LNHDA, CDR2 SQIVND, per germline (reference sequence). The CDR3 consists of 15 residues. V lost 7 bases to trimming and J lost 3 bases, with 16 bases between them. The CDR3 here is CASTLGTVYNQPQHF. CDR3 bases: TGTGCCAGTACCCTTGGGACTGTTTACAATCAGCCCCAGCATTTT.

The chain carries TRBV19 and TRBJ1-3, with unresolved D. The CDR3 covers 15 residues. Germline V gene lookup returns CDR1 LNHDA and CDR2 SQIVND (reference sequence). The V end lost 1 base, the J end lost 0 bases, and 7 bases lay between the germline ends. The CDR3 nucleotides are TGTGCCAGTAGTATAGCTCTTCACTCTGGAAACACCATATATTTT. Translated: CASSIALHSGNTIYF.

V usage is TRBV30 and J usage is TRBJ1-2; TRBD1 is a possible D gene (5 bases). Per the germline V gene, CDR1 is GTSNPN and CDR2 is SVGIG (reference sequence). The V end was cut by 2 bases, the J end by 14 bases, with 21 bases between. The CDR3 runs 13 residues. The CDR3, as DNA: TGTGCCTGGAGTCCGGGACCCGGTAACGCTGAGACCTTC. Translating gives CAWSPGPGNAETF.

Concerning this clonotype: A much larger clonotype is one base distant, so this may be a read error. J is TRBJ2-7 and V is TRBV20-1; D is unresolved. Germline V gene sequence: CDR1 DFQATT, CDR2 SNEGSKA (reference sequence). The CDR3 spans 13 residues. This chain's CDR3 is CSADGLDRYGQYF. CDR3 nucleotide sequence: TGCAGTGCGGACGGTCTCGACCGCTACGGGCAGTACTTC.

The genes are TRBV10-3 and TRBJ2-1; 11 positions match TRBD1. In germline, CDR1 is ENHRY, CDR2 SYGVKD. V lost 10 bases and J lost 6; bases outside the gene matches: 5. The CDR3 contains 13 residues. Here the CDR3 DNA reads TGTGCCACGGTAGGGACAGGGGGCAATGAGCAGTTCTTC. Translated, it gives CATVGTGGNEQFF.

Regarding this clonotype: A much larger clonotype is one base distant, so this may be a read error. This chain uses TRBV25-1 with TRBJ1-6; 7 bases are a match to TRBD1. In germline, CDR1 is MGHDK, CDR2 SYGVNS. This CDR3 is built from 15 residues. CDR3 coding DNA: TGTGCCAGCAGTTCCCGGACAGGAGGACCATCACCCCCCCACTTT. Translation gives CASSSRTGGPSPPHF.

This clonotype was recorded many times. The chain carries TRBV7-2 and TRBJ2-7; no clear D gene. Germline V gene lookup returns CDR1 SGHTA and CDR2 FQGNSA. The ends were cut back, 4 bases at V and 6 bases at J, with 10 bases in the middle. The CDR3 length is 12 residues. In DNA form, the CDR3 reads TGTGCCAGCAGCTCCAGCAGGACCGAGCAGTACTTC. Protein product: CASSSSRTEQYF.

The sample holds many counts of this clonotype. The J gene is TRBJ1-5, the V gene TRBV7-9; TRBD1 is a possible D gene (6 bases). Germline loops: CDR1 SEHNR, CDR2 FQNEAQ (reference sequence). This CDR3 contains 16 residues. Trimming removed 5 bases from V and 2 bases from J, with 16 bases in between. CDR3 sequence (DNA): TGTGCCAGCAGCCCCGGACAGAATTTTGGCAATCAGCCCCAGCATTTT. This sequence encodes CASSPGQNFGNQPQHF.

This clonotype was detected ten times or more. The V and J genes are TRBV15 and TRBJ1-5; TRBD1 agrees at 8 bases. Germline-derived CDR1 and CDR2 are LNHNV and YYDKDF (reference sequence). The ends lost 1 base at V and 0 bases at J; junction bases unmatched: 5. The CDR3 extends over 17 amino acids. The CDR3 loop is CATSRGTGFYSNQPQHF. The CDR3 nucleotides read TGTGCCACCAGCAGAGGGACAGGGTTTTATAGCAATCAGCCCCAGCATTTT.

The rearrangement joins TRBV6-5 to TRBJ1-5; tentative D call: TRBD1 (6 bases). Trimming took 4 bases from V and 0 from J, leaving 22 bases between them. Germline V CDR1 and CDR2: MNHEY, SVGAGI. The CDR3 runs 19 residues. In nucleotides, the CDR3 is TGTGCCAGCAGTTCCCGTTTCGTTGGCGGGGGCAATAGCAATCAGCCCCAGCATTTT. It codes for CASSSRFVGGGNSNQPQHF.

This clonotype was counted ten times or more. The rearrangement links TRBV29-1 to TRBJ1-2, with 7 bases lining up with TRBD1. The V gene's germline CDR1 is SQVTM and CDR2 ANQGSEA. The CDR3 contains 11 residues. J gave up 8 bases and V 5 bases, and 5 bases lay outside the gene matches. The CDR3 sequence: CSVPDREGYTF. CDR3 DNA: TGCAGCGTTCCTGACAGGGAGGGCTACACCTTC.

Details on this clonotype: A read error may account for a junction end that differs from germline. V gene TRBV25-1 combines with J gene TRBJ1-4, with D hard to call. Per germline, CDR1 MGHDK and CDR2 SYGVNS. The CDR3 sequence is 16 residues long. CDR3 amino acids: CASSPVRAFSNEKLFF. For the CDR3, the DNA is TGCGCCAGCAGCCCGGTCCGGGCTTTCTCGAATGAAAAACTGTTTTTT. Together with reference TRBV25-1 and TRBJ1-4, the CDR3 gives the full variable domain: EADIYQTPRYLVIGTGKKITLECSQTMGHDKMYWYQQDPGMELHLIHYSYGVNSTEKGDLSSESTVSRIRTEHFPLTLESARPSHTSQYLCASSPVRAFSNEKLFFGSGTQLSVL.

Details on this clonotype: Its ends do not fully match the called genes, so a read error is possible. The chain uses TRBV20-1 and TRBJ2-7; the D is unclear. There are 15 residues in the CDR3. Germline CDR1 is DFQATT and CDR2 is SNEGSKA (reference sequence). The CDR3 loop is CSSRDQSMFFYEQYF. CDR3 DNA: TGCAGTTCTAGAGACCAGTCCATGTTCTTCTACGAGCAGTACTTC.

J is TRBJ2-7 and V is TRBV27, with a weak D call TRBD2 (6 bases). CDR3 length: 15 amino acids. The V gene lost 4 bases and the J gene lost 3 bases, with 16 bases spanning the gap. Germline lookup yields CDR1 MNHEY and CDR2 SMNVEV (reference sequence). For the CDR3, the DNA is TGTGCCAGCAGTTACCCCCCGGGGGTTTACTACGAGCAGTACTTC. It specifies CASSYPPGVYYEQYF.

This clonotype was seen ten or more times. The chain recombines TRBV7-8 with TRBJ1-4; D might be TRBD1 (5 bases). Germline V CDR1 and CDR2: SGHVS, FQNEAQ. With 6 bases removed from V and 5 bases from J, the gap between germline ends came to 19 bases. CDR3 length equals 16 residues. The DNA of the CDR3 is TGTGCCAGCAGTTATCTCCCCGGGACGGAGAATGAAAAACTGTTTTTT. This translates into CASSYLPGTENEKLFF.

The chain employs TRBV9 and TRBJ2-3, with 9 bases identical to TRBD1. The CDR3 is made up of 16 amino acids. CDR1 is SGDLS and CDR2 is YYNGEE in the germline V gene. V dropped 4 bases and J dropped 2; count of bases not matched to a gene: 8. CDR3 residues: CASSSTGTGYTDTQYF. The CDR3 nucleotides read TGTGCCAGCAGCTCAACCGGGACAGGGTACACAGATACGCAGTATTTT.

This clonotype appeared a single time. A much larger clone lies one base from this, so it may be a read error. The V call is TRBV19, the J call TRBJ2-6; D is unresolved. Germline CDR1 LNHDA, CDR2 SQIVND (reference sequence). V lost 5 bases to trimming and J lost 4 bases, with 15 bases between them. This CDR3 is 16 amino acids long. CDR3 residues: CASSLLQSRGANVLTF. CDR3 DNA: TGTGCCAGTAGTCTTCTGCAATCGAGGGGGGCCAACGTCCTGACTTTC.